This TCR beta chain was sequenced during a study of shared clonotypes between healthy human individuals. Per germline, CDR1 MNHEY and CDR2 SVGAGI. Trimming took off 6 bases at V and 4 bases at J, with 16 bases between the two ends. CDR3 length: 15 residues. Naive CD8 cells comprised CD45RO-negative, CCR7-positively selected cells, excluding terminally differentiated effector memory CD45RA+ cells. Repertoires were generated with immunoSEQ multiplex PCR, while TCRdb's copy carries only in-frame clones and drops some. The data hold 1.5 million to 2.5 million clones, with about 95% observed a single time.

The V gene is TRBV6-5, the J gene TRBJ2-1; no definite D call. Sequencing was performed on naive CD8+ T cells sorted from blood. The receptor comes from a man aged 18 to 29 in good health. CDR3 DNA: TGTGCCAGCAGCAAAGGGCCGCTAGGATACAATGAGCAGTTCTTC. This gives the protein CASSKGPLGYNEQFF.